These 22 T cell receptor beta chains came from one sample sequenced in a study of blood T cell repertoires in COVID-19. The table came from immunoSEQ multiplex PCR; TCRdb's copy has only in-frame clones and leaves some out. This table holds 250,000 to 300,000 clones, less than 85% found once. The sequencing sample was made of peripheral blood. Receptors originate from a man in his fifties or sixties who had recovered from COVID-19.

This clone came up a few times. The chain recombines TRBV28 with TRBJ1-3, with D uncertain. Per the germline V gene, CDR1 is MDHEN and CDR2 is SYDVKM. This CDR3 has 15 residues. The V end lost 7 bases, the J end lost 0 bases, and 13 bases lay between the germline ends. DNA of the CDR3: TGTGCCAGCACCCCCCACGGGAACTCTGGAAACACCATATATTTT. It specifies CASTPHGNSGNTIYF.

The rearrangement joins TRBV7-9 to TRBJ1-1, with D tentatively TRBD1 (6 bases). Trimming removed 5 bases from V and 12 bases from J, with 19 bases in between. This CDR3 has 13 residues. CDR1 and CDR2 from the germline V gene are SEHNR and FQNEAQ (reference sequence). In nucleotides, the CDR3 is TGTGCCAGCAGCGAGTTAAGGGGGAAGTCAACTTTCTTT. Translated: CASSELRGKSTFF.

The CDR3 nucleotides read TGTGCCAGCAGCCTCTTAACAGCGGGAGGGCCGAGCGGGGAGCTGTTTTTT. It translates to CASSLLTAGGPSGELFF. V gene TRBV9 combines with J gene TRBJ2-2; TRBD2 matches at 10 bases. Germline CDR1 reads SGDLS; CDR2 reads YYNGEE. The CDR3 runs 17 residues. V was clipped by 4 bases and J by 7 bases; unmatched bases: 13.

This rearrangement joins TRBV5-4 to TRBJ1-4; D is unclear. This CDR3 contains 14 residues. The ends were cut back, 0 bases at V and 7 bases at J, with 10 bases in the middle. The germline gives CDR1 SGHNT, CDR2 YYREEE (reference sequence). The DNA for the CDR3 is TGTGCCAGCAGCTTGGCGGGGAGAGGTGAAAAACTGTTTTTT. It codes for CASSLAGRGEKLFF.

The chain is built from TRBV7-2 and TRBJ2-1; D is possibly TRBD2 (5 bases). CDR1 and CDR2 (germline): SGHTA, FQGNSA. The CDR3 is 14 amino acids. The V end was cut by 0 bases, the J end by 6 bases, with 9 bases between. For the CDR3, the DNA is TGTGCCAGCAGCTTAGCGCGGACTGCCAATGAGCAGTTCTTC. It translates to CASSLARTANEQFF. Complete variable domain (other parts from reference TRBV7-2 and TRBJ2-1): GAGVSQSPSNKVTEKGKDVELRCDPISGHTALYWYRQSLGQGLEFLIYFQGNSAPDKSGLPSDRFSAERTGGSVSTLTIQRTQQEDSAVYLCASSLARTANEQFFGPGTRLTVL.

V gene TRBV29-1 combines with J gene TRBJ1-2; D is undetermined. V was trimmed by 1 base and J by 2 bases, leaving 11 bases between them. This CDR3 region has 14 residues. Germline-derived CDR1 and CDR2 are SQVTM and ANQGSEA. CDR3 sequence reads: CSVEGHSGNYGYTF. CDR3 coding DNA: TGCAGCGTTGAAGGACATTCGGGGAACTATGGCTACACCTTC.

The gene calls are TRBV5-5 and TRBJ1-5; 7 positions match TRBD1. This CDR3 has 14 amino acids. V was clipped by 4 bases and J by 1 base; unmatched bases: 2. Germline CDR1 and CDR2: SGHKS and YYEKEE (reference sequence). The CDR3 here is CASSVQGSNQPQHF. As DNA, the CDR3 is TGTGCCAGCAGCGTACAGGGGAGCAATCAGCCCCAGCATTTT. Full variable domain (remainder filled in from reference TRBV5-5 and TRBJ1-5): DAGVTQSPTHLIKTRGQQVTLRCSPISGHKSVSWYQQVLGQGPQFIFQYYEKEERGRGNFPDRFSARQFPNYSSELNVNALLLGDSALYLCASSVQGSNQPQHFGDGTRLSIL.

This chain uses TRBV5-1 with TRBJ2-5; 9 nucleotides match TRBD1. This CDR3 has 14 amino acids. The germline V gene encodes CDR1 SGHRS and CDR2 YFSETQ. V was pared by 1 base and J by 7 bases, with 5 bases of the junction left unmatched. This CDR3 reads CASSLTGGVGTQYF. CDR3 sequence (DNA): TGCGCCAGCAGCTTGACAGGGGGCGTGGGGACCCAGTACTTC.

This sequence joins TRBV29-1 and TRBJ2-3; the D is unclear. The CDR3 has 13 amino acids. The V and J ends lost 1 base and 3 bases respectively, with 8 bases between them. The germline gives CDR1 SQVTM, CDR2 ANQGSEA. CDR3 residues: CSVEGLQTDTQYF. The CDR3 nucleotides are TGCAGCGTTGAAGGACTTCAAACAGATACGCAGTATTTT.

The gene calls are TRBV6-5 and TRBJ2-7; 10 nucleotides align to TRBD1. CDR3 length: 13 amino acids. The trim removed 5 bases at V and 8 bases at J, leaving 6 bases unmatched. Germline lookup yields CDR1 MNHEY and CDR2 SVGAGI. DNA for the CDR3: TGTGCCAGCAGTCCACGGGACAGGGGACAGCAGTACTTC. Translation: CASSPRDRGQQYF.

The chain joins TRBV6-1 to TRBJ2-2; 9 bases agree with TRBD1. With V trimmed by 4 bases and J by 7 bases, 13 bases remained unmatched. Germline CDR1 reads MNHNS; CDR2 reads SASEGT. The CDR3 consists of 17 residues. CDR3 DNA: TGTGCCAGCAGTGGAGCTCCGGGACAGGGTCGGATCGGGGAGCTGTTTTTT. This gives the protein CASSGAPGQGRIGELFF.

The chain couples TRBV20-1 to TRBJ2-5, with D maybe TRBD2 (5 bases). Germline CDR1 and CDR2: DFQATT and SNEGSKA (reference sequence). The CDR3 is made up of 14 amino acids. Between the trimmed V and J ends, which lost 3 bases and 0 bases, there was a span of 11 bases. This CDR3 reads CSASKGGYQETQYF. Here the CDR3 DNA reads TGCAGTGCTAGTAAGGGCGGGTACCAAGAGACCCAGTACTTC.

The V call is TRBV5-6, the J call TRBJ1-4; 7 bases fit TRBD1. V lost 4 bases, J lost 7 bases, and 7 bases stayed unmatched. Germline V gives CDR1 SGHDT, CDR2 YYEEEE. This CDR3 comprises 14 residues. CDR3 sequence: CASSRLDRREKLFF. The CDR3 DNA reads as TGTGCCAGCAGCCGCCTGGACAGGCGTGAAAAACTGTTTTTT.

The chain employs TRBV4-1 and TRBJ2-2; possibly TRBD1 for D (6 bases). This CDR3 spans 15 amino acids. The V gene's germline CDR1 is MGHRA and CDR2 YSYEKL. V dropped 1 base and J dropped 0 bases, with 6 bases sitting between them. CDR3 residues: CASSQGTANTGELFF. CDR3 bases: TGCGCCAGCAGCCAAGGGACAGCGAACACCGGGGAGCTGTTTTTT.

This clone was counted a few times. The CDR3 nucleotides read TGTGCCAGCAGCGTAGGAGGGAGGAGTGGCACCGGGGAGCTGTTTTTT. Translation: CASSVGGRSGTGELFF. The chain links TRBV9 to TRBJ2-2; tentatively, D is TRBD2 (6 bases). CDR1 is SGDLS, CDR2 YYNGEE, per germline. This CDR3 spans 16 amino acids. The V and J ends lost 0 bases and 4 bases respectively, with 13 bases between them.

The chain has TRBV6-1 and TRBJ2-1; perhaps TRBD1 as D (5 bases). Germline lookup yields CDR1 MNHNS and CDR2 SASEGT. Trimming took 2 bases from V and 4 from J, leaving 21 bases between them. There are 18 residues in the CDR3. CDR3 sequence: CASSERFFDPTGYNEQFF. CDR3 nucleotides: TGTGCCAGCAGTGAACGGTTCTTCGACCCCACAGGATACAATGAGCAGTTCTTC.

The genes are TRBV7-5 and TRBJ2-1; the DNA was not used to check the table's D call, TRBD2. TRBV7-5 corresponds to a pseudogene. This CDR3 contains 16 residues. The CDR3 bases are TGTGCCAGAAGCTTAATCCCCCGGGGTAGGTACAATGAGCAGTTCTTC. Translated, it gives CARSLIPRGRYNEQFF.

This chain joins TRBV24-1 and TRBJ2-2; D is possibly TRBD1 (6 bases). Germline V gene lookup returns CDR1 KGHDR and CDR2 SFDVKD. V dropped 2 bases and J dropped 4 bases, with 10 bases sitting between them. The CDR3 spans 15 residues. CDR3 sequence (DNA): TGTGCCACCAGTGATTCCGGGACAAGCACCGGGGAGCTGTTTTTT. This gives the protein CATSDSGTSTGELFF.

This clone was observed a handful of times. The chain carries TRBV3-1 (or the pseudogene TRBV3-2) and TRBJ1-2; 8 nucleotides align to TRBD1. The CDR3 contains 14 residues. After removal of 0 bases from V and 6 bases from J, the junction contained 3 bases not matched to a gene. Germline V gene sequence: CDR1 LGHDT, CDR2 YNNKEL (reference sequence). The CDR3: CASSQDRGHNGYTF. Written as DNA, the CDR3 is TGTGCCAGCAGCCAAGACAGGGGGCACAATGGCTACACCTTC.

The chain uses TRBV5-1 and TRBJ2-7; 10 bases line up with TRBD2. Germline CDR1 and CDR2: SGHRS and YFSETQ. The CDR3 is made up of 17 amino acids. Unmatched junction bases numbered 11, after V lost 4 bases and J lost 1 base. CDR3 DNA: TGCGCCAGCAGCCAAGGACTACTAGCGGGAAATTCCTACGAGCAGTACTTC. Translating it yields CASSQGLLAGNSYEQYF. Looking up the rest from reference TRBV5-1 and TRBJ2-7 gives the full variable domain: KAGVTQTPRYLIKTRGQQVTLSCSPISGHRSVSWYQQTPGQGLQFLFEYFSETQRNKGNFPGRFSGRQFSNSRSEMNVSTLELGDSALYLCASSQGLLAGNSYEQYFGPGTRLTVT.

The rearrangement uses TRBV19 and TRBJ1-1, with D perhaps matching TRBD1 (5 bases). Germline CDR1 is LNHDA and CDR2 is SQIVND (reference sequence). The CDR3 contains 13 residues. V lost 5 bases, J lost 11 bases, and 18 bases lay in between. This CDR3 is CASSPLPRGEAFF. The CDR3 DNA follows: TGTGCCAGTAGTCCGCTCCCGCGGGGGGAGGCTTTCTTT.

The V gene is TRBV30, the J gene TRBJ1-5; TRBD1 might be the D (6 bases). V was pared by 1 base and J by 3 bases, with 13 bases between. The CDR3 totals 15 residues. CDR1 and CDR2 (germline): GTSNPN, SVGIG (reference sequence). Written as DNA, the CDR3 is TGTGCCTGGAGTGGCCCCCAGGGGATCAATCAGCCCCAGCATTTT. Translated: CAWSGPQGINQPQHF.